The present T cell receptor (beta chain) was sequenced within a study of blood T cell repertoires in COVID-19 (dated by TCRdb to 2020 to 2022). Notes on the research overall: Samples covering the acute and convalescent phases of COVID-19 were provided by collaborators in the United States, Italy and Spain. The samples were drawn from two sources: the first 160 participants of the ongoing ImmuneRACE study, and 1,000 to 1,500 subjects contributed by 6 global collaborators. A freely available public database, intended as a resource for researchers studying the immune response to SARS-CoV-2, is where the repertoires were released. Nearly every sample came with metadata listing a de-identified subject ID, COVID-19 status, age in years and sex. Where HLA class I and class II types were available, the types were taken from metadata supplied by the sample provider, not from assay-based typing. The prospective study material was composed of cDNA or gDNA derived from T cells, B-cell-depleted T cells, or PBMCs. Subjects who had been exposed to COVID-19, were actively infected with it, or had recovered from it provided the deeply sampled blood TCRbeta repertoires that made up the dataset. The research as a whole found: How much clinical and demographic metadata was included differed by source and by participant, and the metadata was provided uncurated.

In Seattle, one collaborating source enrolled patients while the infection was active and tracked those patients longitudinally over the course of disease. Each collaborating institution followed its own protocols to collect whole blood in K2EDTA tubes. For TCRbeta analysis, collaborators shipped samples in one of three forms: frozen whole blood, isolated PBMCs, or DNA extracted from either of those sample types. This clone appeared a single time. The clone's antigen remains unknown. Base quality data are lacking; no much larger clone is found one base away. TCRbeta CDR3 regions were amplified from genomic DNA by means of the immunoSEQ Assay, a bias-controlled multiplex PCR. In the source study's methods: Within the assay, amplification of reference gene primers was used to estimate how many nucleated cells each sample contained. Sequence reads were collapsed and filtered to measure the absolute abundance of every unique TCRbeta CDR3 rearrangement. For each sample, productive Simpson clonality was calculated as the square root of Simpson's diversity index across productive rearrangements. Held by TCRdb, this immuneACCESS table contains in-frame sequences only and omits some clones. Under half of the omission traces to an unresolved V gene where checked; the cause of the rest is unknown. D and trimming come from the DNA, and the V and J calls and clone size come from that table. Present in this sample are 150,000 or so clones, 80% to 90% of which were seen just once. About an eighth of the sample lies in the top ten.

From the germline V gene (reference sequence), CDR1 is SGHKS and CDR2 is YYEKEE. V is pruned by 4 bases and J by 4 bases, leaving 4 bases of the junction without a gene match. The CDR3 contains 14 residues, cysteine and phenylalanine counted. Only the CDR3 DNA is retained, 42 bases long and in frame from the first base. The sequenced sample consisted of peripheral blood. This clonotype was obtained from a man younger than 35 with COVID-19, enrolled during active disease. This chain joins TRBV5-5 to TRBJ1-4, and TRBD1 matches 7 of the central bases. The nucleotide sequence is TGTGCCAGCAGCGATGGACAGGATAATGAAAAACTGTTTTTT. This is translated as CASSDGQDNEKLFF.